The 27 T cell receptor beta chains listed next were all sequenced from one sample in a study of metastatic and nonmetastatic thyroid tumors (dated by TCRdb to 2020 to 2022). The method behind the library was PCR. The sequencing machine was an Illumina HiSeq 4000. The public reads were run again by TCRdb, first through fastp at Q25 and then through MiXCR, and only productive beta chains were kept. In all, the sample holds 15,000 to 20,000 clones, and about 28% of those were seen once. The ten largest make up 13% of the sample. No patient had received any treatment before thyroid surgery. Sequences were obtained from tumor tissue. The receptor set was obtained from a female donor with papillary thyroid cancer or a benign thyroid nodule (not recorded which). Some clones in this sample may be carry-over from other donors' samples.

DNA for the CDR3: TGTGCCAGCACCCCGCATGCGACAGGGAAGGCCTACGAGCAGTACTTC. This translates into CASTPHATGKAYEQYF. The rearrangement joins TRBV28 to TRBJ2-7; TRBD1 agrees at 7 bases. J gave up 2 bases and V 7 bases, and 14 bases lay outside the gene matches. CDR1 is MDHEN and CDR2 is SYDVKM in the germline V gene. This CDR3 spans 16 amino acids.

The chain combines TRBV20-1 with TRBJ2-2; 7 nucleotides align to TRBD2. The germline CDR1 and CDR2 sequences are DFQATT and SNEGSKA (reference sequence). This CDR3 is 16 amino acids long. V shed 3 bases, J shed 0 bases, and the junction held 7 bases outside the gene matches. The CDR3 loop is CSARLAGPSNTGELFF. The CDR3 DNA is TGCAGTGCTAGGTTAGCGGGCCCCTCGAACACCGGGGAGCTGTTTTTT.

The V call is TRBV4-1, the J call TRBJ1-4, with 7 nucleotides matching TRBD1. The CDR3 sequence is 18 residues long. Germline lookup yields CDR1 MGHRA and CDR2 YSYEKL. Losses at the gene ends were 1 base for V and 7 bases for J; bases not matched to a gene: 15. CDR3 in DNA: TGCGCCAGCAGCCAAGTATTAAAGGGGGCGTTTTTATTTGAAAAACTGTTTTTT. Its translation is CASSQVLKGAFLFEKLFF.

This clone has a handful of counts. One end of the junction does not line up with germline, which may come from a read error. J is TRBJ2-1 and V is TRBV6-9, with D unresolved. Germline V lookup: CDR1 MNHGY, CDR2 SVAAGI. The CDR3 length is 13 residues. CDR3 sequence: CASSVGFEDEQFF. CDR3 DNA sequence: TGCGCCAGCAGCGTGGGGTTTGAGGATGAGCAGTTCTTC.

In this sample, this clone turned up many times. This chain links TRBV4-3 with TRBJ1-3; D perhaps matches TRBD1 (6 bases). Trimming pared 3 bases from V and 4 bases from J, leaving 13 bases between. The CDR3 covers 15 residues. Germline CDR1 is LGHNA and CDR2 is YSLEER. The CDR3 is CASSQTPGTGNTIYF. CDR3 sequence (DNA): TGCGCCAGCAGCCAGACCCCGGGGACAGGAAACACCATATATTTT.

This clone occurred a few times. V is TRBV10-1 and J is TRBJ2-1; TRBD2 aligns across 8 bases. The germline gives CDR1 WNHNN, CDR2 SYGVQD (reference sequence). Trimming took 3 bases from V and 4 from J; bases not matched to a gene: 8. The CDR3 has 16 residues. CDR3 sequence: CASSDSLRGEYNEQFF. The CDR3 coding sequence is TGCGCCAGCAGTGATAGCTTGCGGGGGGAATACAATGAGCAGTTCTTC.

The chain combines TRBV5-5 with TRBJ2-7, with 8 bases identical to TRBD1. The CDR3 has 15 residues. V trimming: 4 bases; J trimming: 2 bases; junction bases outside the gene matches: 8. The V gene's germline CDR1 is SGHKS and CDR2 YYEKEE (reference sequence). Here the CDR3 reads CASSVTGAPPYEQYF. The CDR3 coding sequence is TGTGCCAGCAGCGTGACAGGGGCCCCCCCCTACGAGCAGTACTTC.

V gene TRBV4-1 combines with J gene TRBJ2-1; D is unclear. CDR3 length: 14 amino acids. Germline V gene lookup returns CDR1 MGHRA and CDR2 YSYEKL. V lost 2 bases and J lost 7, with 12 bases in between. CDR3 amino acids: CASSQTTKENEQFF. In DNA, the CDR3 is TGCGCCAGCAGCCAAACCACTAAGGAAAATGAGCAGTTCTTC.

This clone was counted a few times. V and J are TRBV20-1 and TRBJ1-2; D gene ambiguous. Germline V CDR1 and CDR2: DFQATT, SNEGSKA (reference sequence). The ends were cut back, 3 bases at V and 1 base at J, with 9 bases in the middle. CDR3 size: 13 residues. As DNA, the CDR3 is TGCAGTGCTAGGCCCCAGGATAACTATGGCTACACCTTC. This gives the protein CSARPQDNYGYTF.

The genes are TRBV14 and TRBJ1-1; D not resolved. CDR1 and CDR2 from the germline V gene are SGHDN and FVKESK. V lost 4 bases and J 1 base, leaving 7 bases between the germline ends. The CDR3 runs to 13 residues. CDR3 protein: CASSPNRNTEAFF. In nucleotides, the CDR3 is TGTGCCAGCAGCCCTAACAGGAACACTGAAGCTTTCTTT.

This clone came up a few times. In DNA, the CDR3 is TGTGCCAGCAGTTTATCGTATAGCGGGAGCTACGAGCAGTACTTC. Its protein product is CASSLSYSGSYEQYF. This chain uses TRBV27 with TRBJ2-7; 9 bases line up with TRBD2. The CDR3 extends over 15 amino acids. Germline CDR1 and CDR2: MNHEY and SMNVEV (reference sequence). Trimming removed 0 bases from V and 3 bases from J; junction bases left unmatched: 3.

This clone was observed a single time. This rearrangement joins TRBV30 to TRBJ2-1, with TRBD2 identical over 11 bases. The junction had 10 bases not matched to a gene; V was cut back by 5 bases and J by 10 bases. The CDR3 has 14 amino acids. CDR1 GTSNPN and CDR2 SVGIG come from the germline V gene (reference sequence). The CDR3 protein is CAWDDSGRAGEQFF. CDR3 bases: TGTGCCTGGGATGATAGCGGGAGGGCCGGGGAGCAGTTCTTC.

The chain recombines TRBV20-1 with TRBJ1-6, with D possibly being TRBD1 (6 bases). The V gene's germline CDR1 is DFQATT and CDR2 SNEGSKA (reference sequence). Deletions cut 6 bases from V and 9 bases from J, with 21 bases between. The length of the CDR3 is 15 residues. The CDR3 is CSAQPAQGRFSPLHF. CDR3 bases: TGCAGTGCCCAACCGGCACAGGGCAGGTTTTCACCCCTCCACTTT.

This clone was observed a handful of times. The V and J genes are TRBV12-3 or TRBV12-4 and TRBJ1-5, with 11 bases fitting TRBD1. The CDR3 is 16 residues long. The junction had 2 bases not matched to a gene; V was cut back by 4 bases and J by 0 bases. The CDR3 DNA reads TGTGCCAGCAGTTCGGACAGGGGGCATAGCAATCAGCCCCAGCATTTT. This translates into CASSSDRGHSNQPQHF.

The gene calls are TRBV30 and TRBJ2-7, with 7 bases that match TRBD1. V lost 2 bases to trimming and J lost 2 bases; unmatched junction nucleotides: 6. Germline V gene data show CDR1 as GTSNPN and CDR2 as SVGIG (reference sequence). The CDR3 loop spans 14 amino acids. This CDR3 reads CAWSPPGTAYEQYF. DNA of the CDR3: TGTGCCTGGAGTCCCCCCGGGACAGCCTACGAGCAGTACTTC.

This clone was seen only a few times. J is TRBJ1-3 and V is TRBV12-3 or TRBV12-4; no clear D gene. The CDR3 consists of 15 residues. V was pared by 4 bases and J by 0 bases, with 10 bases between. CDR3 nucleotide sequence: TGTGCCAGCAGTTCCCAACAGCACTCTGGAAACACCATATATTTT. It specifies CASSSQQHSGNTIYF.

This clone was observed a handful of times. The chain employs TRBV27 and TRBJ2-7; D possibly corresponds to TRBD1 (5 bases). V gave up 6 bases and J gave up 5 bases, with 17 bases separating them. The CDR3 loop spans 14 amino acids. Germline assignment: CDR1 MNHEY and CDR2 SMNVEV (reference sequence). The CDR3 nucleotides are TGTGCCAGCAGAAGGATGGCAGGGCAAGACGAGCAGTACTTC. It encodes CASRRMAGQDEQYF.

This clone was seen only a few times. The rearrangement uses TRBV28 and TRBJ2-5; TRBD1 is a possible D gene (6 bases). The CDR3 has 15 residues. Germline CDR1 MDHEN, CDR2 SYDVKM. Trimming shortened V by 5 bases and J by 5 bases, and 18 bases separated the two germline ends. CDR3 in DNA: TGTGCCAGCAGTCCACCCACAGGGACGGGCGAGACCCAGTACTTC. Translation: CASSPPTGTGETQYF.

The chain couples TRBV27 to TRBJ1-2; D unclear. The CDR3 loop spans 15 amino acids. V was shortened by 0 bases and J by 6 bases, with 14 bases between the two germline ends. Germline CDR1 and CDR2: MNHEY and SMNVEV (reference sequence). In nucleotides, the CDR3 is TGTGCCAGCAGTTTATCGATCGCGGGTTCCGATGGCTACACCTTC. The encoded protein is CASSLSIAGSDGYTF.

This clone was counted between two and nine times. J is TRBJ2-7 and V is TRBV6-1, with 10 bases matching TRBD2. V shed 3 bases, J shed 7 bases, and the junction held 3 bases outside the gene matches. The CDR3 contains 13 residues. Germline CDR1 and CDR2: MNHNS and SASEGT. The CDR3 nucleotides read TGTGCCAGCAGTGAGGGACTAGCGTGGGAGCAGTACTTC. Its translation: CASSEGLAWEQYF.

At least ten counts were recorded for this clone. Within the sample, other DNA sequences also encode this same CDR3. This sequence joins TRBV20-1 and TRBJ1-1; the D gene is possibly TRBD1 (5 bases). Germline V gives CDR1 DFQATT, CDR2 SNEGSKA (reference sequence). The ends were cut back, 6 bases at V and 3 bases at J, with 14 bases in the middle. CDR3 length equals 13 residues. The CDR3, as DNA: TGCAGTGCCCTAAAGGAAGGGGACACTGAAGCTTTCTTT. It specifies CSALKEGDTEAFF.

The sample holds many counts of this clone. This chain links TRBV6-2 or TRBV6-3 with TRBJ2-3, with TRBD1 matching over 7 bases. This CDR3 spans 15 amino acids. Germline values: CDR1 MNHEY, CDR2 SVGEGT. Trimming removed 6 bases from V and 3 bases from J; junction bases left unmatched: 9. The CDR3 DNA reads as TGTGCCAGCAGCCTCGACAGGGACGGGACAGATACGCAGTATTTT. This encodes CASSLDRDGTDTQYF.

The chain combines TRBV6-1 with TRBJ1-1; possibly TRBD1 for D (6 bases). Germline V gene data show CDR1 as MNHNS and CDR2 as SASEGT. The CDR3 runs 13 residues. Trimming cost V 8 bases and J 3 bases, with 13 bases left between them. The CDR3 DNA sequence: TGTGCCAGCTACATACAGGGACACACTGAAGCTTTCTTT. Its protein product is CASYIQGHTEAFF.

This clone has only a few counts. The chain carries TRBV28 and TRBJ1-2, with D possibly TRBD1 on 6 matching bases. The CDR3 is made up of 15 amino acids. The V and J ends lost 3 bases and 6 bases respectively, with 17 bases between them. Germline V gene data show CDR1 as MDHEN and CDR2 as SYDVKM. The CDR3 nucleotides read TGTGCCAGCAGTTTTAGCGCCGGGGGGCAGGATGGCTACACCTTC. Translation: CASSFSAGGQDGYTF.

This chain joins TRBV15 and TRBJ2-7; the match to TRBD1 covers 8 bases. V was pared by 5 bases and J by 3 bases, with 6 bases of the junction left unmatched. CDR3 length: 14 amino acids. Germline V gene sequence: CDR1 LNHNV, CDR2 YYDKDF (reference sequence). CDR3 sequence (DNA): TGTGCCACCAGCCGGACAGGGCAACTCTACGAGCAGTACTTC. As protein: CATSRTGQLYEQYF.

This rearrangement joins TRBV6-1 to TRBJ2-7; a possible D gene is TRBD1 (7 bases). V lost 10 bases to trimming and J lost 2 bases, with 21 bases between them. The length of the CDR3 is 15 residues. The germline CDR1 and CDR2 sequences are MNHNS and SASEGT. CDR3 protein: CATLAQGGATYEQYF. CDR3 coding DNA: TGTGCCACCCTTGCGCAGGGGGGAGCAACCTACGAGCAGTACTTC.

The chain recombines TRBV30 with TRBJ2-3, with D perhaps assigned TRBD1 or TRBD2 (5 bases each). Germline CDR1 and CDR2: GTSNPN and SVGIG (reference sequence). V shed 0 bases and J shed 5 bases, with 9 bases lying between them. The CDR3 has 13 residues. CDR3 sequence: CAWSVWGRDTQYF. In DNA, the CDR3 is TGTGCCTGGAGTGTTTGGGGGAGAGATACGCAGTATTTT.